What follows are 10 T cell receptor beta chains derived from one specimen sequenced in a study of T cells in Graves' hyperthyroidism and ophthalmopathy. From RNA transcripts, TCR beta CDR3 regions were amplified. The HTBI primer set drove a first-round RT-PCR of the TCR CDR3. MiXCR, applied by TCRdb to the multiplex PCR reads, yields one record per CDR3 protein. The sample records about 640,000 distinct CDR3 sequences, about a fifth being singletons. The sequenced sample consisted of blood. The receptors stem from a man younger than 45 with Graves' ophthalmopathy.

V usage is TRBV13 and J usage is TRBJ2-3; 9 bases match TRBD2. Germline V gene sequence: CDR1 PRHDT, CDR2 FYEKMQ (reference sequence). V gave up 5 bases and J gave up 6 bases; unmatched junction bases: 12. There are 16 residues in the CDR3. CDR3 DNA sequence: TGTGCCAGCAGCCCAAAGCGGGAGGAGGCGGGGGATACGCAGTATTTT. It encodes CASSPKREEAGDTQYF. Full variable domain (remainder filled in from reference TRBV13 and TRBJ2-3): AAGVIQSPRHLIKEKRETATLKCYPIPRHDTVYWYQQGPGQDPQFLISFYEKMQSDKGSIPDRFSAQQFSDYHSELNMSSLELGDSALYFCASSPKREEAGDTQYFGPGTRLTVL.

J is TRBJ2-5 and V is TRBV7-9; the D gene is possibly TRBD2 (5 bases). The CDR3 loop spans 15 amino acids. Per the germline V gene, CDR1 is SEHNR and CDR2 is FQNEAQ (reference sequence). The germline V and J ends were trimmed by 3 bases and 3 bases, with 14 bases remaining between them. The DNA of the CDR3 is TGTGCCAGCAGCTTGAGACGTCTAGCTAAAGAGACCCAGTACTTC. Residues: CASSLRRLAKETQYF.

The chain links TRBV19 to TRBJ2-1, with D perhaps matching TRBD2 (6 bases). Trimming stripped 1 base from V and 4 bases from J, with 14 bases between. The germline V gene encodes CDR1 LNHDA and CDR2 SQIVND (reference sequence). The CDR3 sequence is 16 residues long. The CDR3 reads CASSIGGGRSYNEQFF. The CDR3 DNA reads as TGTGCCAGTAGTATAGGAGGAGGGAGGAGTTACAATGAGCAGTTCTTC.

The chain links TRBV7-9 to TRBJ1-1; TRBD1 agrees at 7 bases. CDR3 length equals 18 residues. Unmatched junction bases numbered 11, after V lost 0 bases and J lost 1 base. Per the germline V gene, CDR1 is SEHNR and CDR2 is FQNEAQ (reference sequence). CDR3 amino acids: CASSLAFSPGQRNTEAFF. The DNA for the CDR3 is TGTGCCAGCAGCTTAGCGTTCAGTCCGGGACAGCGGAACACTGAAGCTTTCTTT.

This clonotype appeared many times. CDR3 sequence: CASSSGTVKDEKLFF. The DNA for the CDR3 is TGTGCCAGCAGCTCGGGGACAGTGAAGGATGAAAAACTGTTTTTT. V usage is TRBV5-8 and J usage is TRBJ1-4; 7 bases map to TRBD1. The germline CDR1 and CDR2 sequences are SGHTS and YDEGEE. The trim removed 3 bases at V and 6 bases at J, leaving 8 bases unmatched. The CDR3 extends over 15 amino acids.

In this sample, this clonotype turned up a few times. This rearrangement joins TRBV12-3 or TRBV12-4 to TRBJ1-1; no firm D call. This CDR3 contains 12 residues. V gave up 2 bases and J gave up 8 bases, with 9 bases separating them. The CDR3 sequence is CASSLLAEEAFF. For the CDR3, the DNA is TGTGCCAGCAGTTTATTGGCAGAGGAAGCTTTCTTT.

The J gene is TRBJ2-1, the V gene TRBV30; 7 positions match TRBD2. Germline trimming cut 3 bases from V and 8 bases from J; bases unmatched to any gene: 10. The CDR3 runs to 14 residues. Germline CDR1 is GTSNPN and CDR2 is SVGIG (reference sequence). The CDR3 DNA follows: TGTGCCTGGAGGGGGTGGGAGGGCCGCGATGAGCAGTTCTTC. It codes for CAWRGWEGRDEQFF.

This chain joins TRBV10-3 and TRBJ1-1; unclear D gene. Looked up from germline, CDR1 is ENHRY and CDR2 is SYGVKD. Trimming removed 7 bases at V and 0 bases at J, with 12 bases between. The CDR3 is made up of 14 amino acids. The CDR3 nucleotides are TGTGCCATCACAGAACGCCAGGTGAACACTGAAGCTTTCTTT. The encoded protein is CAITERQVNTEAFF.

As concerns this clonotype: The limits of the CDR3 on the DNA are not certain, so only TCRdb's listed CDR3 is given. This chain joins TRBV19 and TRBJ1-1. The V gene's germline CDR1 is LNHDA and CDR2 SQIVND (reference sequence). The CDR3 adds up to 14 amino acids, both ends counted. This CDR3 reads CASSISVLGTEAFF.

The chain joins TRBV29-1 to TRBJ1-1; D remains ambiguous. The CDR3 covers 14 residues. Trimming stripped 3 bases from V and 1 base from J, with 12 bases between. CDR1 and CDR2 (germline): SQVTM, ANQGSEA. The CDR3 nucleotides read TGCAGCGTTGATATCGGTTCCTCGAACACTGAAGCTTTCTTT. Encoded protein: CSVDIGSSNTEAFF.